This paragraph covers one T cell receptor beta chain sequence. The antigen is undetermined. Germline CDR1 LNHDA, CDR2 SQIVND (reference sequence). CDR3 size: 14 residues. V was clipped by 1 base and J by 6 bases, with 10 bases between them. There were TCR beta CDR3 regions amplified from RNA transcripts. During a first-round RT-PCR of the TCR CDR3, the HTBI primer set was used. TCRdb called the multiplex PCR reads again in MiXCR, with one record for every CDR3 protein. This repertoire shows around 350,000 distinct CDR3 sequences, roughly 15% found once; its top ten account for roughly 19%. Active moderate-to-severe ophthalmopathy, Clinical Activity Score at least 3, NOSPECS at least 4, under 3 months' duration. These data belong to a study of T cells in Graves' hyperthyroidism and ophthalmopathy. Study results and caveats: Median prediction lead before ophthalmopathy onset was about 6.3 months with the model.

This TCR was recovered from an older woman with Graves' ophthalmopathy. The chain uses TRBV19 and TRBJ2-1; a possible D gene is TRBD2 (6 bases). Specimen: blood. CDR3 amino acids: CASSIVGTSNEQFF. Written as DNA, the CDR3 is TGTGCCAGTAGTATAGTGGGGACTTCCAATGAGCAGTTCTTC.